The entry below describes one TCR beta chain. What it recognizes is unknown. This sample includes further DNA sequences coding for the same CDR3. The sample belongs to a study of lymphopenia after photon versus proton radiotherapy. Profiling relied on immunoSEQ multiplex PCR, and the TCRdb table lists in-frame clones only, not all of them. This table has roughly 30,000 clones, about 91% appearing once. Study-level points and caveats: Post-nadir TCR diversity decline inversely tracked overall survival among those who died.

Germline CDR1 and CDR2: SGHAT and FQNNGV. This CDR3 is 12 amino acids long. V lost 3 bases and J 1 base, leaving 3 bases between the germline ends. Sequences were derived from peripheral blood, sampled from a patient treated with proton-based radiotherapy. J is TRBJ1-1 and V is TRBV11-2; D is unresolved. The TCR comes from a woman in her sixties or seventies with cholangiocarcinoma. Some clones in this sample may be carry-over from other donors' samples. The CDR3 protein is CASSLQNTEAFF. The CDR3 DNA follows: TGTGCCAGCAGCTTGCAGAACACTGAAGCTTTCTTT.